The 18 T cell receptor beta chains below come from one sample, sequenced in a study of identical twins' blood T cells. One entry per CDR3 protein results from TCRdb running MiXCR on the 5' RACE reads. The sample lists roughly 340,000 distinct CDR3 sequences, roughly 27% occurring once. The material sequenced was PBMCs. The receptor set was obtained from a woman aged 18-55 years in good health.

The DNA of the CDR3 is TGTGCCAGCAGTTACCTAGACAGGGGATATCAGCCCCAGCATTTT. This encodes CASSYLDRGYQPQHF. The chain uses TRBV6-6 and TRBJ1-5, with 8 bases aligning to TRBD1. This CDR3 region has 15 residues. V was pared by 2 bases and J by 5 bases, with 5 bases of the junction left unmatched. Per the germline V gene, CDR1 is MNHNY and CDR2 is SVGAGI (reference sequence).

The rearrangement links TRBV27 to TRBJ2-3; 12 bases are shared with TRBD2. CDR1 is MNHEY, CDR2 SMNVEV, per germline (reference sequence). V shed 1 base, J shed 4 bases, and the junction held 12 bases outside the gene matches. The CDR3 contains 19 residues. CDR3 DNA sequence: TGTGCCAGCAGTTTATTCGGGATCCCGACTAGCGGGAGTGCAGATACGCAGTATTTT. This gives the protein CASSLFGIPTSGSADTQYF.

This CDR3 reads CASSGTGHHGELFF. The CDR3 coding sequence is TGTGCCAGCAGCGGGACAGGTCACCACGGGGAGCTGTTTTTT. The chain couples TRBV9 to TRBJ2-2; 7 positions match TRBD1. There are 14 residues in the CDR3. Germline V gene data show CDR1 as SGDLS and CDR2 as YYNGEE. V was clipped by 3 bases and J by 7 bases; unmatched bases: 6. The whole variable domain, filled in from reference TRBV9 and TRBJ2-2, reads DSGVTQTPKHLITATGQRVTLRCSPRSGDLSVYWYQQSLDQGLQFLIQYYNGEERAKGNILERFSAQQFPDLHSELNLSSLELGDSALYFCASSGTGHHGELFFGEGSRLTVL.

This clonotype was found many times. The gene calls are TRBV7-9 and TRBJ1-1; weak D call: TRBD1 (5 bases). Trimming shortened V by 0 bases and J by 8 bases, and 10 bases separated the two germline ends. The V gene's germline CDR1 is SEHNR and CDR2 FQNEAQ (reference sequence). This CDR3 comprises 13 residues. The CDR3 DNA follows: TGTGCCAGCAGCTTAGCGATAGAGGGGGAAGCTTTCTTT. As protein: CASSLAIEGEAFF. The variable domain in full, with the rest retrieved from reference TRBV7-9 and TRBJ1-1, is DTGVSQNPRHKITKRGQNVTFRCDPISEHNRLYWYRQTLGQGPEFLTYFQNEAQLEKSRLLSDRFSAERPKGSFSTLEIQRTEQGDSAMYLCASSLAIEGEAFFGQGTRLTVV.

The chain joins TRBV4-3 to TRBJ2-5, with D tentatively TRBD2 (6 bases). With 0 bases removed from V and 4 bases from J, the gap between germline ends came to 9 bases. CDR1 is LGHNA, CDR2 YSLEER, per germline. The CDR3 covers 14 residues. As DNA, the CDR3 is TGCGCCAGCAGCCAAGATTTGGGAGGAGAGACCCAGTACTTC. It specifies CASSQDLGGETQYF.

The chain has TRBV28 and TRBJ2-4, with D uncertain. V was clipped by 1 base and J by 12 bases, with 10 bases between them. Germline V gene lookup returns CDR1 MDHEN and CDR2 SYDVKM. The CDR3 consists of 12 residues. CDR3 nucleotides: TGTGCCAGCAGTTTATTTGGCAGAAGTCAGTACTTC. Translation: CASSLFGRSQYF.

Remarks on this clonotype: Since a much larger clone is just one base distant, this may be a read error. The chain has TRBV20-1 and TRBJ1-2; D is perhaps TRBD1 (6 bases). Looked up from germline, CDR1 is DFQATT and CDR2 is SNEGSKA (reference sequence). The CDR3 has 13 amino acids. For the CDR3, the DNA is TGCAGCCCGGGGGGCAGGGAGATGTATGGCTACACCTTC. The encoded protein is CSPGGREMYGYTF.

This chain connects TRBV10-3 to TRBJ2-5, with TRBD2 matching 7 bases. The CDR3 contains 18 residues. CDR1 and CDR2 from the germline V gene are ENHRY and SYGVKD. Unmatched junction bases numbered 16, after V lost 4 bases and J lost 2 bases. In DNA form, the CDR3 reads TGTGCCATCAGTGGGACTTTACTAGCGAAGTGGGGTCAAGAGACCCAGTACTTC. Translation: CAISGTLLAKWGQETQYF.

This clonotype was picked up one time. V gene TRBV5-1 combines with J gene TRBJ1-1; TRBD1 matches 7 bases. CDR1 and CDR2 (germline): SGHRS, YFSETQ. The CDR3 extends over 17 amino acids. V dropped 2 bases and J dropped 0; count of bases not matched to a gene: 10. The CDR3 DNA sequence: TGCGCCAGCAGCTTTACAGGGGCCTCTCACATGAACACTGAAGCTTTCTTT. This sequence encodes CASSFTGASHMNTEAFF.

In its sample, this clonotype was seen a few times. Being one base from a much bigger clone, this may be a read error. The chain combines TRBV6-6 with TRBJ1-3, with 10 nucleotides matching TRBD1. CDR3 length: 15 residues. Per the germline V gene, CDR1 is MNHNY and CDR2 is SVGAGI (reference sequence). CDR3 sequence: CVSSRDRGLGNTIYF. The CDR3 DNA is TGTGTCAGCAGCCGTGACAGGGGGCTAGGAAACACCATATATTTT.

This clonotype has only a few counts. The rearrangement uses TRBV2 and TRBJ2-3, with D possibly matching TRBD1 (6 bases). The germline gives CDR1 SNHLY, CDR2 FYNNEI. There are 15 residues in the CDR3. V lost 6 bases, J lost 3 bases, and 16 bases lay in between. Here the CDR3 reads CASRPQGITTDTQYF. CDR3 in DNA: TGTGCCAGCAGACCCCAGGGGATAACAACAGATACGCAGTATTTT.

The chain employs TRBV20-1 and TRBJ2-1; no reliable D call. The CDR3 is 12 residues long. Trimming pared 4 bases from V and 8 bases from J, leaving 12 bases between. The germline CDR1 and CDR2 sequences are DFQATT and SNEGSKA (reference sequence). The CDR3 DNA reads as TGCAGTGCTAAGACATTGTCCGATGAGCAGTTCTTC. Amino acids: CSAKTLSDEQFF.

This sequence joins TRBV2 and TRBJ1-1; TRBD1 matches at 8 bases. J lost 5 bases, V lost 6 bases, and 5 bases had no gene match. The CDR3 covers 13 residues. Germline-derived CDR1 and CDR2 are SNHLY and FYNNEI. In DNA form, the CDR3 reads TGTGCCAGCAGGAGCACAGGGGGGACTGAAGCTTTCTTT. It yields the protein CASRSTGGTEAFF.

The sample holds one count of this clonotype. The gene calls are TRBV6-5 and TRBJ1-3, with D hard to call. There are 14 residues in the CDR3. Germline CDR1 is MNHEY and CDR2 is SVGAGI. V was cut by 4 bases and J by 5 bases, with 12 bases left in between. The CDR3 loop reads CASSSLARRNTIYF. The CDR3 DNA reads as TGTGCCAGCAGTTCATTGGCCCGTCGAAACACCATATATTTT.

The chain couples TRBV7-9 to TRBJ1-4; 9 bases map to TRBD1. V lost 5 bases to trimming and J lost 8 bases; unmatched junction nucleotides: 6. Looked up from germline, CDR1 is SEHNR and CDR2 is FQNEAQ (reference sequence). This CDR3 comprises 14 residues. The CDR3 nucleotides are TGTGCCAGCAGCGAGGGACAGGGATGGGAAAAACTGTTTTTT. It codes for CASSEGQGWEKLFF.

The chain employs TRBV12-5 and TRBJ1-3; no clear D gene. Germline assignment: CDR1 LGHNT and CDR2 FRNRAP. This CDR3 is 14 amino acids long. V was clipped by 3 bases and J by 0 bases, with 6 bases between them. DNA of the CDR3: TGTGCTAGTGGTTTCGAGGGCTCTGGAAACACCATATATTTT. This codes for CASGFEGSGNTIYF.

This clonotype showed up just a few times. The gene calls are TRBV3-1 and TRBJ2-7; D gene uncertain. This CDR3 has 13 residues. V dropped 2 bases and J dropped 5 bases, with 10 bases sitting between them. The germline CDR1 and CDR2 sequences are LGHDT and YNNKEL (reference sequence). DNA of the CDR3: TGTGCCAGCAGCCAAAATTTTGACGACGAGCAGTACTTC. This encodes CASSQNFDDEQYF.

V usage is TRBV7-9 and J usage is TRBJ2-3; D is uncertain. Germline loops: CDR1 SEHNR, CDR2 FQNEAQ (reference sequence). V was cut by 4 bases and J by 10 bases, with 12 bases left in between. This CDR3 spans 12 amino acids. CDR3 DNA sequence: TGTGCCAGCAGCTCGGGCCGTAGTGCGCAGTATTTT. Protein sequence: CASSSGRSAQYF.